The clone carrying this T cell receptor beta chain has a count of ten or more. Its antigen is undetermined. TCRdb passed the 5' RACE reads through MiXCR, listing each CDR3 protein once. The repertoire holds 1.5 million to 2 million distinct CDR3 sequences, with under 35% as singletons. This sample was taken from a study of identical twins. General study points: Analyses based on zero insertions could be partly confounded by invariant MAIT and iNKT cells.

The sequenced material came from cord blood. This clonotype was obtained from a newborn girl in good health.

The CDR3, as DNA: TGTGCCAGCAGTCAATTTGGGGAGACCCAGTACTTC. This sequence encodes CASSQFGETQYF. The V call is TRBV6-2 or TRBV6-3, the J call TRBJ2-5, with unresolved D. The CDR3 extends over 12 amino acids. V dropped 5 bases and J dropped 5 bases, with 9 bases sitting between them. Germline V CDR1 and CDR2: MNHEY, SVGEGT.